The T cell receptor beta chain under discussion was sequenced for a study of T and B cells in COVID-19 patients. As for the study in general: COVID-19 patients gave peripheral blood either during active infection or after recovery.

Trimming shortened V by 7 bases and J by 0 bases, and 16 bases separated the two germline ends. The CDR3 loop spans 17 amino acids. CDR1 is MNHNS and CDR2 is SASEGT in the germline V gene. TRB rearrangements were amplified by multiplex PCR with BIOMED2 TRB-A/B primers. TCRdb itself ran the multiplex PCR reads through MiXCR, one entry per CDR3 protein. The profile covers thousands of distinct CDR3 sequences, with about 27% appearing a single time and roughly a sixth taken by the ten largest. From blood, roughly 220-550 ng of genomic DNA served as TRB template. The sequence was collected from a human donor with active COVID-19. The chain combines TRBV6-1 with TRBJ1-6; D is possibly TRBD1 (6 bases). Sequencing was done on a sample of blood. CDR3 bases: TGTGCCAGCAAACAGAGAGGGGGGAGCTCCTATAATTCACCCCTCCACTTT. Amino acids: CASKQRGGSSYNSPLHF.